This T cell receptor (beta chain) appears in the sequencing data of a study of blood T cell repertoires in COVID-19. Overall study context: PBMCs, B-cell-depleted T cells, or T cells provided the cDNA or gDNA that made up the material.

TCRdb's table, derived via immunoSEQ multiplex PCR, lists solely in-frame clones and lacks some. In the table there are some 160,000 clones, approximately 80% of which are singletons. The germline V gene encodes CDR1 MNHEY and CDR2 SVGEGT. The V gene lost 0 bases and the J gene lost 2 bases, with 11 bases spanning the gap. This CDR3 has 16 residues. The chain combines TRBV6-2 or TRBV6-3 with TRBJ1-5; D unclear. This receptor was obtained from a human donor in a cohort sampled during active COVID-19. Sequenced: peripheral blood. The CDR3 DNA sequence: TGTGCCAGCAGTTACTCGGAGGTTCGCGGCAATCAGCCCCAGCATTTT. Residues: CASSYSEVRGNQPQHF.